The sequence of this T cell receptor (beta chain) was determined in a study of blood T cells in healthy people across ages. Findings of the study overall: Naive T cell percentage by flow cytometry tracked strongly with beta diversity.

Losses at the gene ends were 2 bases for V and 7 bases for J; bases not matched to a gene: 2. This CDR3 region has 14 residues. Comments on this clonotype: Its antigen is unidentified.

The use of a sample-barcoded 5' primer and a J-beta primer mix characterized a second PCR of 7 to 11 cycles. Using its own MiXCR run on the 5' RACE reads, TCRdb lists one record per CDR3 protein. The profile shows over a million distinct CDR3 sequences, more than 40% of them singletons. The source material was blood. This chain uses TRBV12-3 or TRBV12-4 with TRBJ2-1, with 10 bases that match TRBD2. The receptor was derived from a woman aged 60-75 years in good health. For the CDR3, the DNA is TGTGCCAGCAGTTTAACTAGCGGGATTAATGAGCAGTTCTTC. Translating gives CASSLTSGINEQFF.